The rows below give T cell receptor beta chains drawn from one sample of a study of CD8 T cells in acute hepatitis C reinfection. Measured with immunoSEQ multiplex PCR; TCRdb has only the in-frame clones, and not every one. The table includes over 30,000 clones, approximately 83% detected once. The sequenced sample was naive CD8+ T cells from PBMCs. The source is a woman aged 18-29 years who spontaneously cleared hepatitis C infection. Each CDR3 is given with its conserved first and last residue. A D gene is named only where the DNA matches it firmly. Clone size is stated in some rows and not others, as once, few, many or a class when expanded.

clone_size j_call v_call d_call cdr3_aa cdr3_nt
NA TRBJ2-3 TRBV10-2 NA CASSESIDTDTQYF TGCGCCAGCAGTGAGTCGATTGACACAGATACGCAGTATTTT
NA TRBJ2-3 TRBV7-6 NA CASSHTRTGSTDTQYF TGTGCCAGCAGCCATACAAGGACGGGGAGCACAGATACGCAGTATTTT
once TRBJ2-3 TRBV12-5 TRBD1 CASGLVHQGAGLDTQYF TGTGCTAGTGGTTTGGTACACCAGGGGGCTGGGTTGGATACGCAGTATTTT
once TRBJ2-1 TRBV15 TRBD1 CATSPRDRGYNEQFF TGTGCCACCAGCCCCCGGGACAGGGGGTACAATGAGCAGTTCTTC
NA TRBJ2-7 TRBV7-3 NA CASSLRGRTALSEQYF TGTGCCAGCAGCTTAAGGGGCAGGACAGCTCTGAGCGAGCAGTACTTC
once TRBJ1-2 TRBV10-1 TRBD1 CASSESPTGANGYTF TGCGCCAGCAGTGAGTCGCCGACAGGGGCCAACGGCTACACCTTC
few TRBJ2-7 TRBV27 NA CASSTGFDEQYF TGTGCCAGCAGTACAGGATTCGACGAGCAGTACTTC
NA TRBJ2-1 TRBV4-1 NA CASSPPGSGLSDEQFF TGCGCCAGCAGCCCCCCGGGATCTGGCTTGAGCGATGAGCAGTTCTTC
NA TRBJ2-2 TRBV6-5 NA CASSYSEGVGELFF TGTGCCAGCAGTTACTCAGAGGGCGTCGGGGAGCTGTTTTTT
few TRBJ1-5 TRBV7-8 TRBD1 CASSNPGTGGNQPQHF TGTGCCAGCAGCAACCCCGGGACAGGAGGCAATCAGCCCCAGCATTTT
NA TRBJ2-7 TRBV2 NA CAIVNQQATPYEQYF TGTGCCATAGTGAACCAACAGGCCACCCCCTACGAGCAGTACTTC
NA TRBJ2-7 TRBV5-1 NA CASSAGQTYEQYF TGCGCCAGCAGCGCGGGACAGACCTACGAGCAGTACTTC
NA TRBJ1-2 TRBV7-3 NA CASSLGTGDPYGYTF TGTGCCAGCAGCTTAGGGACGGGGGACCCCTATGGCTACACCTTC
NA TRBJ2-7 TRBV7-6 NA CASSLETGRYEQYF TGTGCCAGCAGCTTAGAAACAGGACGCTACGAGCAGTACTTC
NA TRBJ1-2 TRBV2 NA CASSEWEGYGYTF TGTGCCAGCAGTGAGTGGGAAGGCTATGGCTACACCTTC
NA TRBJ2-1 TRBV4-1 TRBD2 CASSHQEFPAGVYNEQFF TGCGCCAGCAGTCACCAAGAATTCCCCGCGGGAGTCTACAATGAGCAGTTCTTC
NA TRBJ2-7 TRBV7-9 NA CASSLALSASYEQYF TGTGCCAGCAGCTTAGCGCTAAGCGCCTCCTACGAGCAGTACTTC
NA TRBJ2-7 TRBV6-1 TRBD2 CASSGPASGSSYEQYF TGTGCCAGCAGTGGACCTGCTAGCGGTAGCTCCTACGAGCAGTACTTC
once TRBJ2-3 TRBV27 TRBD1 CASSLSFSREGALKGDTQYF TGTGCCAGCAGTTTATCCTTTTCCCGAGAGGGGGCGCTTAAAGGAGATACGCAGTATTTT
NA TRBJ2-2 TRBV10-3 NA CASWGQGFTGELFF TGTGCCTCTTGGGGGCAGGGTTTCACCGGGGAGCTGTTTTTT
NA TRBJ2-7 TRBV6-5 NA CASSYGQGAYEQYF TGTGCCAGCAGTTATGGTCAAGGCGCCTACGAGCAGTACTTC
NA TRBJ2-7 TRBV6-1 TRBD2 CASSDGTSGFYEQYF TGTGCCAGCAGTGACGGGACTAGCGGGTTTTACGAGCAGTACTTC
NA TRBJ2-1 TRBV6-1 NA CASSETFSPLSGLYNEQFF TGTGCCAGCAGTGAAACCTTTTCTCCCCTGTCAGGGCTTTACAATGAGCAGTTCTTC
NA TRBJ2-2 TRBV19 NA CASSTSRAGDTGELFF TGTGCCAGTAGTACCTCTCGGGCAGGCGATACCGGGGAGCTGTTTTTT
NA TRBJ2-1 TRBV27 TRBD1 CASSPLGTGSYNEQFF TGTGCCAGCAGTCCCTTGGGGACAGGGTCCTACAATGAGCAGTTCTTC
NA TRBJ1-2 TRBV4-1 TRBD1 CASSQGWGGGLPAGYTF TGCGCCAGCAGCCAAGGTTGGGGAGGGGGCCTACCGGCCGGCTACACCTTC
once TRBJ2-3 TRBV5-4 NA CASSFGDTQYF TGTGCCAGCAGCTTCGGGGATACGCAGTATTTT
NA TRBJ1-3 TRBV4-1 NA CASSQGLSGNTIYF TGCGCCAGCAGCCAAGGCCTCTCTGGAAACACCATATATTTT
NA TRBJ2-7 TRBV29-1 TRBD2 CSVLTSGSLYEQYF TGCAGCGTTTTGACTAGCGGGAGTTTATACGAGCAGTACTTC
NA TRBJ2-1 TRBV7-9 NA CASSLGTYNEQFF TGTGCCAGCAGCTTAGGAACCTACAATGAGCAGTTCTTC
NA TRBJ2-2 TRBV28 TRBD1 CASSWDRGNTGELFF TGTGCCAGCAGTTGGGACAGGGGAAACACCGGGGAGCTGTTTTTT
NA TRBJ2-3 TRBV7-6 TRBD2 CASSFTSGWTDTQYF TGTGCCAGCAGCTTTACTAGCGGGTGGACAGATACGCAGTATTTT
NA TRBJ2-7 TRBV5-4 NA CASSSQGPIPNEQYF TGTGCCAGCAGCTCCCAGGGACCTATACCAAACGAGCAGTACTTC
NA TRBJ2-1 TRBV4-2 NA CASSQDRLGGHYNEQFF TGTGCCAGCAGCCAAGATAGGTTAGGCGGGCACTACAATGAGCAGTTCTTC
NA TRBJ2-7 TRBV27 TRBD2 CASSLAGGLYEQYF TGTGCCAGCAGTTTAGCGGGAGGACTGTACGAGCAGTACTTC
NA TRBJ2-4 TRBV2 NA CASSRPVTLAKNIQYF TGTGCCAGCAGCCGGCCCGTCACTTTGGCCAAAAACATTCAGTACTTC
NA TRBJ2-4 TRBV5-6 NA CASSLPTGHLAKNIQYF TGTGCCAGCAGCTTGCCCACAGGACATTTAGCCAAAAACATTCAGTACTTC
NA TRBJ2-7 TRBV7-6 NA CASSKESYEQYF TGTGCCAGCAGCAAAGAATCCTACGAGCAGTACTTC
NA TRBJ1-2 TRBV7-2 NA CASSPDGFFYGYTF TGTGCCAGCAGCCCGGACGGATTCTTCTATGGCTACACCTTC
NA TRBJ2-7 TRBV5-4 TRBD1 CASSFGTAYEQYF TGTGCCAGCAGCTTCGGGACAGCCTACGAGCAGTACTTC
NA TRBJ2-6 TRBV9 TRBD1 CASSVVKGGRDRGLPGANVLTF TGTGCCAGCAGCGTAGTGAAAGGGGGCCGGGACAGGGGGCTCCCTGGGGCCAACGTCCTGACTTTC
NA TRBJ2-5 TRBV7-2 TRBD1 CASSLSGGGKTQYF TGTGCCAGCAGCTTATCAGGGGGCGGGAAGACCCAGTACTTC
NA TRBJ1-1 TRBV9 NA CASSVDLGQTEAFF TGTGCCAGCAGCGTAGACTTAGGACAGACTGAAGCTTTCTTT
NA TRBJ1-2 TRBV7-9 NA CASSPLRGEPYYTF TGTGCCAGCAGCCCTTTACGGGGGGAACCTTACTACACCTTC
NA TRBJ2-1 TRBV11-3 TRBD1 CASSYRGPYNEQFF TGTGCCAGCAGTTACAGGGGCCCCTACAATGAGCAGTTCTTC
once TRBJ1-1 TRBV9 NA CASSGTDYMNGEAFF TGTGCCAGCTCCGGGACGGATTACATGAACGGTGAAGCTTTCTTT
NA TRBJ2-1 TRBV7-3 NA CASSPAGGGYNEQFF TGTGCCAGCAGCCCAGCCGGAGGCGGATACAATGAGCAGTTCTTC
NA TRBJ2-1 TRBV28 TRBD1 CASRGGQGLNYNEQFF TGTGCCAGCAGGGGAGGACAGGGTCTTAACTACAATGAGCAGTTCTTC
NA TRBJ1-1 TRBV27 NA CASQPGVSTEAFF TGTGCCAGCCAACCAGGGGTGAGCACTGAAGCTTTCTTT
NA TRBJ1-1 TRBV7-9 NA CASSHSVFEAFF TGTGCCAGCAGCCACAGTGTATTTGAAGCTTTCTTT
NA TRBJ1-5 TRBV9 TRBD1 CASSVGQGRNQPQHF TGTGCCAGCAGCGTGGGACAGGGAAGGAATCAGCCCCAGCATTTT
NA TRBJ2-3 TRBV7-9 TRBD1 CASRNGTGGVDTQYF TGTGCCAGCAGAAACGGGACAGGGGGCGTAGATACGCAGTATTTT
NA TRBJ2-7 TRBV7-9 TRBD1 CASTPDREFPYEQYF TGTGCCAGCACCCCGGACAGGGAGTTCCCCTACGAGCAGTACTTC